This T cell receptor (beta chain) was captured by sequencing in a study of early stage breast cancer tumors. In the study overall: Roughly 8 ER+/PR+/HER2- tumors were invasive ductal; a few were invasive lobular.

Assay: immunoSEQ multiplex PCR; the TCRdb copy retains only in-frame clones and omits some. Among about 3,300 clones listed, under 70% were seen once. This clone has more than one count but fewer than ten. The antigen is unknown. General study findings and limits: Compared with adjacent normal breast tissue, tumors showed roughly 2.5-fold greater T cell density and higher clonality.

The source is a middle-aged person with breast cancer. The sequenced sample consisted of breast tumor tissue.

The chain's CDR3 is CASSRLTSGRAYEQFF. The CDR3 coding sequence is TGTGCCAGCAGCCGACTGACTAGCGGGAGGGCCTATGAGCAGTTCTTC. This chain joins TRBV16 and TRBJ2-1, with 14 positions matching TRBD2. The V and J ends lost 4 bases and 8 bases, in that order; junction bases with no gene match: 7. This CDR3 region has 16 residues. The germline V gene has CDR1 KGHSY and CDR2 FQNENV.